These 5 T cell receptor beta chains were all obtained from the same sample, sequenced in a study of T-cell memory formation after mild COVID-19. TCRdb passed the 5' RACE reads through MiXCR, listing each CDR3 protein once. The table has roughly 600,000 distinct CDR3 sequences, roughly 18% seen once. Input material: PBMCs or a T cell subset sorted from them (not recorded which). The receptor set was obtained from an adult woman who had mild COVID-19 (a few samples of this study predate the infection). Cell type and time point are not known.

This clonotype appeared a few times. V gene TRBV5-6 combines with J gene TRBJ2-1; 10 bases fit TRBD2. Germline CDR1 and CDR2: SGHDT and YYEEEE. The CDR3 runs to 15 residues. V was clipped by 2 bases and J by 7 bases; unmatched bases: 6. CDR3 loop: CASSFGAGGPNEQFF. The CDR3 nucleotides read TGTGCCAGCAGCTTCGGAGCGGGAGGGCCGAATGAGCAGTTCTTC. Combining the CDR3 with reference TRBV5-6 and TRBJ2-1 gives the whole variable domain DAGVTQSPTHLIKTRGQQVTLRCSPKSGHDTVSWYQQALGQGPQFIFQYYEEEERQRGNFPDRFSGHQFPNYSSELNVNALLLGDSALYLCASSFGAGGPNEQFFGPGTRLTVL.

This chain connects TRBV30 to TRBJ2-2; no clear D. V was cut by 2 bases and J by 9 bases, with 10 bases left in between. This CDR3 is 12 amino acids long. Germline lookup yields CDR1 GTSNPN and CDR2 SVGIG (reference sequence). The CDR3 here is CAWSRSYRELFF. The CDR3 bases are TGTGCCTGGAGTAGGTCTTACCGGGAGCTGTTTTTT.

The gene calls are TRBV29-1 and TRBJ2-1, with 7 bases lining up with TRBD2. V was clipped by 4 bases and J by 6 bases; unmatched bases: 6. The length of the CDR3 is 13 residues. CDR1 and CDR2 (germline): SQVTM, ANQGSEA. The CDR3 region is CSVAGLAANEQFF. CDR3 in DNA: TGCAGCGTTGCGGGGCTAGCGGCCAATGAGCAGTTCTTC.

The chain employs TRBV4-1 and TRBJ2-7; TRBD2 matches 8 bases. The CDR3 is 15 amino acids. In germline, CDR1 is MGHRA, CDR2 YSYEKL. After removal of 1 base from V and 5 bases from J, the junction contained 7 bases not matched to a gene. CDR3 loop: CASSQAGGSGDEQYF. The CDR3 nucleotides read TGCGCCAGCAGCCAAGCGGGGGGGAGTGGAGACGAGCAGTACTTC.

This sequence joins TRBV11-2 and TRBJ2-3, with 8 bases identical to TRBD1. V was pared by 0 bases and J by 3 bases, with 11 bases of the junction left unmatched. The CDR3 spans 18 residues. In germline, CDR1 is SGHAT, CDR2 FQNNGV. The CDR3 loop is CASSLDPPRGLKTDTQYF. The CDR3 bases are TGTGCCAGCAGCTTAGACCCCCCCAGGGGGCTGAAGACAGATACGCAGTATTTT.